These 29 T cell receptor beta chains came from one sample sequenced in a study of T-cell memory formation after mild COVID-19. TCRdb independently ran MiXCR on the 5' RACE reads; one entry per CDR3 protein. The table has more than 350,000 distinct CDR3 sequences, approximately 21% seen once. The specimen sequenced was PBMCs or a T cell subset sorted from them (not recorded which). The receptor set was obtained from an adult woman who had mild COVID-19 (a few samples of this study predate the infection). Cell type and time point are not known.

The chain combines TRBV15 with TRBJ2-7, with 11 bases identical to TRBD1. The CDR3 runs to 15 residues. The V segment lost 6 bases and the J segment 7 bases; nucleotides outside the gene matches: 11. Germline loops: CDR1 LNHNV, CDR2 YYDKDF (reference sequence). CDR3 residues: CATRPPGQGVEEQYF. The CDR3 DNA is TGTGCCACCAGACCCCCGGGACAGGGGGTAGAAGAGCAGTACTTC. Full variable domain (missing parts from reference TRBV15 and TRBJ2-7): DAMVIQNPRYQVTQFGKPVTLSCSQTLNHNVMYWYQQKSSQAPKLLFHYYDKDFNNEADTPDNFQSRRPNTSFCFLDIRSPGLGDTAMYLCATRPPGQGVEEQYFGPGTRLTVT.

The chain employs TRBV24-1 and TRBJ1-2; no reliable D call. The length of the CDR3 is 13 residues. Trimming removed 5 bases at V and 8 bases at J, with 14 bases between. Per the germline V gene, CDR1 is KGHDR and CDR2 is SFDVKD. The CDR3 sequence is CATSVEGTGGYTF. The CDR3 DNA is TGTGCCACCAGTGTTGAAGGAACGGGAGGCTACACCTTC.

The V and J genes are TRBV5-1 and TRBJ2-1; D remains ambiguous. The germline gives CDR1 SGHRS, CDR2 YFSETQ. CDR3 length: 13 amino acids. The V gene lost 5 bases and the J gene lost 2 bases, with 8 bases spanning the gap. The CDR3 loop is CASRAEPYNEQFF. DNA of the CDR3: TGCGCCAGCAGGGCTGAACCCTACAATGAGCAGTTCTTC.

The J gene is TRBJ2-1, the V gene TRBV7-2, with D possibly being TRBD2 (6 bases). Looked up from germline, CDR1 is SGHTA and CDR2 is FQGNSA. This CDR3 contains 16 residues. V dropped 5 bases and J dropped 3 bases, with 17 bases sitting between them. CDR3 in DNA: TGTGCCAGCAGCGACCTGGGCGGGACCTACTACAATGAGCAGTTCTTC. Its protein is CASSDLGGTYYNEQFF.

This rearrangement joins TRBV20-1 to TRBJ2-1; TRBD2 matches at 7 bases. This CDR3 has 14 amino acids. CDR1 and CDR2 (germline): DFQATT, SNEGSKA (reference sequence). V gave up 1 base and J gave up 4 bases; unmatched junction bases: 4. The DNA for the CDR3 is TGCAGTGCTAGAGGTCGCGGGAGTTACAATGAGCAGTTCTTC. Its translation: CSARGRGSYNEQFF.

There are a few counts of this clonotype. This rearrangement joins TRBV7-2 to TRBJ2-5; 8 positions agree with TRBD2. Germline V gene lookup returns CDR1 SGHTA and CDR2 FQGNSA. V shed 5 bases, J shed 2 bases, and the junction held 7 bases outside the gene matches. The CDR3 is 15 residues long. CDR3: CASSQISGTQETQYF. The CDR3 bases are TGTGCCAGCAGCCAGATTAGCGGGACACAAGAGACCCAGTACTTC.

The chain links TRBV4-3 to TRBJ2-1, with 8 nucleotides matching TRBD2. The CDR3 extends over 15 amino acids. With V trimmed by 3 bases and J by 7 bases, 8 bases remained unmatched. Germline V gene data show CDR1 as LGHNA and CDR2 as YSLEER. DNA of the CDR3: TGCGCCAGCAGCCAGAATAGCGGGAATGGAAATGAGCAGTTCTTC. Translating gives CASSQNSGNGNEQFF.

This clonotype has a handful of counts. This chain uses TRBV5-1 with TRBJ2-1; 9 nucleotides match TRBD1. The CDR3 spans 13 residues. Germline V gene lookup returns CDR1 SGHRS and CDR2 YFSETQ. The V and J ends lost 0 bases and 9 bases, in that order; junction bases with no gene match: 1. CDR3 in DNA: TGCGCCAGCAGCTTGGGACAGGGGGGTGAGCAGTTCTTC. Protein: CASSLGQGGEQFF.

This clonotype was counted only a few times. The V and J genes are TRBV24-1 and TRBJ2-7; 15 positions match TRBD2. J lost 4 bases, V lost 2 bases, and 5 bases had no gene match. CDR1 is KGHDR and CDR2 is SFDVKD in the germline V gene. This CDR3 is built from 17 residues. Written as DNA, the CDR3 is TGTGCCACCAGTGATTCAGGACTAGCGGGAGGGCAGTACGAGCAGTACTTC. Its protein product is CATSDSGLAGGQYEQYF.

In its sample, this clonotype was seen many times. The rearrangement uses TRBV10-3 and TRBJ2-3, with 10 bases fitting TRBD2. CDR1 and CDR2 (germline): ENHRY, SYGVKD. V was pared by 9 bases and J by 3 bases, with 3 bases of the junction left unmatched. This CDR3 has 13 amino acids. In nucleotides, the CDR3 is TGTGCCATTACTAGCGGGGCTACAGATACGCAGTATTTT. Its protein product is CAITSGATDTQYF.

The rearrangement joins TRBV14 to TRBJ2-1; D ambiguous. Germline assignment: CDR1 SGHDN and CDR2 FVKESK. V was trimmed by 2 bases and J by 0 bases, leaving 8 bases between them. This CDR3 comprises 15 residues. CDR3 in amino acids: CASSQFPDSYNEQFF. The DNA for the CDR3 is TGTGCCAGCAGCCAATTCCCAGACTCCTACAATGAGCAGTTCTTC.

This clonotype occurred a few times. The chain has TRBV3-1 and TRBJ2-3, with D possibly matching TRBD2 (5 bases). The germline CDR1 and CDR2 sequences are LGHDT and YNNKEL (reference sequence). CDR3 length equals 15 residues. Trimming pared 4 bases from V and 4 bases from J, leaving 15 bases between. In DNA form, the CDR3 reads TGTGCCAGCAGCCTCGGGCTAGCCCCCCCAGATACGCAGTATTTT. Protein product: CASSLGLAPPDTQYF.

This clonotype appeared a few times. The chain recombines TRBV15 with TRBJ2-7; D possibly corresponds to TRBD1 (5 bases). CDR1 and CDR2 (germline): LNHNV, YYDKDF (reference sequence). The germline V and J ends were trimmed by 0 bases and 3 bases, with 9 bases remaining between them. The length of the CDR3 is 14 residues. DNA for the CDR3: TGTGCCACCAGCAGAGATCGACAGAGCTACGAGCAGTACTTC. It encodes CATSRDRQSYEQYF.

This clonotype came up a few times. The rearrangement links TRBV29-1 to TRBJ1-2, with a tentative D call TRBD1 (6 bases). Deletions cut 4 bases from V and 4 bases from J, with 13 bases between. This CDR3 spans 13 amino acids. From germline, CDR1 is SQVTM and CDR2 ANQGSEA. In DNA form, the CDR3 reads TGCAGCGTTGGTAGAGGACAGTCCTATGGCTACACCTTC. Its protein is CSVGRGQSYGYTF.

This clonotype was seen only a few times. The chain combines TRBV12-3 or TRBV12-4 with TRBJ1-2, with 9 positions matching TRBD1. The CDR3 covers 16 residues. V lost 8 bases and J lost 1; bases outside the gene matches: 11. CDR3 residues: CASGTTGTGYNYGYTF. Written as DNA, the CDR3 is TGTGCCAGCGGGACAACCGGGACAGGGTATAACTATGGCTACACCTTC.

The table lists this clonotype with a count of one. This chain uses TRBV20-1 with TRBJ2-5; D ambiguous. The CDR3 has 15 amino acids. Trimming cost V 3 bases and J 1 base, with 15 bases left between them. Germline CDR1 and CDR2: DFQATT and SNEGSKA (reference sequence). CDR3 sequence (DNA): TGCAGTGCTAGCGGAAGTTTGGGATCCCAAGAGACCCAGTACTTC. It encodes CSASGSLGSQETQYF.

In this sample, this clonotype turned up a few times. The gene calls are TRBV7-9 and TRBJ1-2, with D possibly being TRBD1 (5 bases). Trimming removed 6 bases at V and 2 bases at J, with 10 bases between. Looked up from germline, CDR1 is SEHNR and CDR2 is FQNEAQ (reference sequence). CDR3 size: 13 residues. The CDR3 nucleotides are TGTGCCAGCAGGGGGGGAGACAACTATGGCTACACCTTC. The encoded protein is CASRGGDNYGYTF.

This clonotype was recorded once. The CDR3 DNA reads TGCGCCAGCAGCTCGATAGGGGACACCGGGGAGCTGTTTTTT. As protein: CASSSIGDTGELFF. The V and J genes are TRBV5-1 and TRBJ2-2, with TRBD1 as a possible D gene (5 bases). The germline gives CDR1 SGHRS, CDR2 YFSETQ. Trimming left V 3 bases short and J 3 bases short, with 9 bases between. The CDR3 has 14 residues. The variable domain in full, with the rest retrieved from reference TRBV5-1 and TRBJ2-2, is KAGVTQTPRYLIKTRGQQVTLSCSPISGHRSVSWYQQTPGQGLQFLFEYFSETQRNKGNFPGRFSGRQFSNSRSEMNVSTLELGDSALYLCASSSIGDTGELFFGEGSRLTVL.

This clonotype turned up a few times. The chain couples TRBV12-3 or TRBV12-4 to TRBJ2-7; TRBD1 aligns across 7 bases. V shed 6 bases, J shed 1 base, and the junction held 12 bases outside the gene matches. There are 16 residues in the CDR3. The chain's CDR3 is CASRVSPGGSSYEQYF. CDR3 DNA: TGTGCCAGCAGAGTTTCTCCAGGGGGAAGTTCCTACGAGCAGTACTTC.

The chain recombines TRBV5-1 with TRBJ2-3, with 8 bases identical to TRBD1. V was clipped by 0 bases and J by 2 bases; unmatched bases: 5. Germline-derived CDR1 and CDR2 are SGHRS and YFSETQ. The CDR3 spans 16 residues. The CDR3 protein is CASSLDAGGNTDTQYF. CDR3 nucleotides: TGCGCCAGCAGCTTGGACGCAGGGGGCAACACAGATACGCAGTATTTT.

The chain links TRBV7-9 to TRBJ2-5; TRBD2 might be the D (5 bases). Germline V gives CDR1 SEHNR, CDR2 FQNEAQ (reference sequence). This CDR3 is 13 amino acids long. The germline V and J ends were trimmed by 5 bases and 4 bases, with 11 bases remaining between them. CDR3: CASSAWTGETQYF. In DNA form, the CDR3 reads TGTGCCAGCAGCGCGTGGACTGGAGAGACCCAGTACTTC.

This clonotype appeared a few times. Mismatch with germline at one junction end may stem from a read error. This chain connects TRBV6-2 or TRBV6-3 to TRBJ2-7; tentative D call: TRBD1 (5 bases). There are 11 residues in the CDR3. Germline CDR1 reads MNHEY; CDR2 reads SVGEGT. The DNA of the CDR3 is TGTGCCAGCAGTTTCCGCCGTGACAGTGTCTTC. It codes for CASSFRRDSVF.

V is TRBV7-9 and J is TRBJ1-1, with TRBD1 matching over 9 bases. V was pared by 4 bases and J by 1 base, with 7 bases of the junction left unmatched. Germline V gene sequence: CDR1 SEHNR, CDR2 FQNEAQ (reference sequence). This CDR3 is built from 16 residues. CDR3 loop: CASSSGQGRGNTEAFF. In DNA, the CDR3 is TGTGCCAGCAGCTCCGGACAGGGGAGGGGGAACACTGAAGCTTTCTTT.

V is TRBV6-2 or TRBV6-3 and J is TRBJ1-5, with unresolved D. Trimming removed 3 bases from V and 7 bases from J, with 10 bases in between. This CDR3 comprises 13 residues. Germline CDR1 MNHEY, CDR2 SVGEGT. This CDR3 reads CASSYFSRQPQHF. The DNA of the CDR3 is TGTGCCAGCAGTTATTTCAGTAGGCAGCCCCAGCATTTT.

This clonotype was detected a few times. The J gene is TRBJ2-1, the V gene TRBV29-1; TRBD1 matches at 7 bases. Germline CDR1 and CDR2: SQVTM and ANQGSEA. The CDR3 has 11 residues. V lost 7 bases, J lost 8 bases, and 5 bases stayed unmatched. The CDR3 DNA reads TGCAGCGCACAGGGGTTCGATGAGCAGTTCTTC. It is translated as CSAQGFDEQFF.

Only a few counts were recorded for this clonotype. CDR3 DNA sequence: TGTGCCAGCAGCGCGACAGGGGGTCGGTACGAGCAGTACTTC. Translated: CASSATGGRYEQYF. V usage is TRBV9 and J usage is TRBJ2-7; 9 bases are a match to TRBD1. CDR1 is SGDLS and CDR2 is YYNGEE in the germline V gene. V shed 3 bases and J 4 bases; nucleotides not matched to a gene: 5. The CDR3 spans 14 residues.

The rearrangement uses TRBV24-1 and TRBJ2-3; possible D gene TRBD1, 6 bases. CDR1 is KGHDR and CDR2 is SFDVKD in the germline V gene. Trimming pared 5 bases from V and 4 bases from J, leaving 21 bases between. The CDR3 is 17 residues long. CDR3 DNA sequence: TGTGCCACCAGTGTTCCAGGCTTGGGGAAGGGGGCAGATACGCAGTATTTT. Protein product: CATSVPGLGKGADTQYF.

This clonotype was seen ten or more times. The chain is built from TRBV30 and TRBJ2-3, with D possibly called TRBD1 or TRBD2 (5 bases each). Trimming removed 4 bases at V and 5 bases at J, with 19 bases between. The germline gives CDR1 GTSNPN, CDR2 SVGIG (reference sequence). The CDR3 extends over 15 amino acids. The CDR3 region is CAWKNGGTDGDTQYF. The CDR3 DNA reads TGTGCCTGGAAAAATGGTGGGACCGACGGAGATACGCAGTATTTT.

V and J are TRBV29-1 and TRBJ1-5, with a weak D call TRBD1 (6 bases). The CDR3 is made up of 13 amino acids. Per the germline V gene, CDR1 is SQVTM and CDR2 is ANQGSEA. Trimming left V 6 bases short and J 4 bases short, with 13 bases between. CDR3 DNA sequence: TGCAGCGTGTCTCAGGGGTTGAATCAGCCCCAGCATTTT. It codes for CSVSQGLNQPQHF.